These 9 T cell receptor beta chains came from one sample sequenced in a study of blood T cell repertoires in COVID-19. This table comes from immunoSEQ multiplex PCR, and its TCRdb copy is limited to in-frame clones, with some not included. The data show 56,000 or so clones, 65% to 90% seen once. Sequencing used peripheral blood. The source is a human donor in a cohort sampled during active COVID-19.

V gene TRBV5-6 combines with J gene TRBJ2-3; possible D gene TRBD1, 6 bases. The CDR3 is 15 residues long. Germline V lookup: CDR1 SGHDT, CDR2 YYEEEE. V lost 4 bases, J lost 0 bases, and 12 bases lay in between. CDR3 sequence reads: CASSATGHSTDTQYF. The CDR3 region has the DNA TGTGCCAGCAGCGCAACAGGGCACAGCACAGATACGCAGTATTTT.

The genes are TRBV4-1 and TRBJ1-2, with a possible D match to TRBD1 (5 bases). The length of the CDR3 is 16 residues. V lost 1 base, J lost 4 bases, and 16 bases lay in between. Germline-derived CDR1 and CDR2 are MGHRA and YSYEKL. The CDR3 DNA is TGCGCCAGCAGCCAAGGCACCAGGGCACAGATCTATGGCTACACCTTC. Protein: CASSQGTRAQIYGYTF.

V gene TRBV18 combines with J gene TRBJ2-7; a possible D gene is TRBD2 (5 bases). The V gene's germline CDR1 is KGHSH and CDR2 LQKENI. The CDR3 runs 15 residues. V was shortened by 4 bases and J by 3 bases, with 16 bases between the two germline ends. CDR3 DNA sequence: TGTGCCAGCTCACGTCCAACCTGGGAGCGCTACGAGCAGTACTTC. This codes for CASSRPTWERYEQYF.

The DNA of the CDR3 is TGTGCCAGCAGCCCGCGGACAGGGGATAAGACTGAAGCTTTCTTT. Residues: CASSPRTGDKTEAFF. The rearrangement links TRBV7-8 to TRBJ1-1; 9 bases align to TRBD1. Germline assignment: CDR1 SGHVS and CDR2 FQNEAQ. This CDR3 is built from 15 residues. The V and J ends lost 5 bases and 5 bases, in that order; junction bases with no gene match: 9.

The DNA of the CDR3 is TGTGCCAGCAGCCTTATTAGACAGAATGAGCAGTTCTTC. Protein product: CASSLIRQNEQFF. This rearrangement joins TRBV7-9 to TRBJ2-1; D might be TRBD1 (5 bases). V lost 5 bases and J 7 bases, leaving 12 bases between the germline ends. CDR3 size: 13 residues. Germline loops: CDR1 SEHNR, CDR2 FQNEAQ (reference sequence).

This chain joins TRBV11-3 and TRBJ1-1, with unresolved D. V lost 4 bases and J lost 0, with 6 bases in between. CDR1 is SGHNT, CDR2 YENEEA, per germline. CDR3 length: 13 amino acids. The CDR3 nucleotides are TGTGCCAGCAGCTCTCAGGTGAACACTGAAGCTTTCTTT. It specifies CASSSQVNTEAFF.

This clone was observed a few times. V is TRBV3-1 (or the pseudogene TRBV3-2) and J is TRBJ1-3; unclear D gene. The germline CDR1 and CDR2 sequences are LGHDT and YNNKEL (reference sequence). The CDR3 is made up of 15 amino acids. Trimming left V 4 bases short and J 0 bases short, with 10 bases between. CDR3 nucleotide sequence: TGTGCCAGCAGCCTCGGTCTACTCTCTGGAAACACCATATATTTT. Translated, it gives CASSLGLLSGNTIYF.

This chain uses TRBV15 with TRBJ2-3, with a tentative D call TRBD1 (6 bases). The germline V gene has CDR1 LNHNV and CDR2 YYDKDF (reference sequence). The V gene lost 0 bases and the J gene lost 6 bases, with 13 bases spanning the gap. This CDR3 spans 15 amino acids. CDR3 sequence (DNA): TGTGCCACCAGCAGAGACGACAGGATCCGGGATACGCAGTATTTT. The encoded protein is CATSRDDRIRDTQYF.

In DNA form, the CDR3 reads TGTGCCAGCAGCTTATTATCGGGGTACACCGGGGAGCTGTTTTTT. Encoded protein: CASSLLSGYTGELFF. This chain connects TRBV11-2 to TRBJ2-2, with a tentative D call TRBD2 (5 bases). The germline gives CDR1 SGHAT, CDR2 FQNNGV. The CDR3 sequence is 15 residues long. Trimming removed 2 bases at V and 3 bases at J, with 10 bases between.